The sequence of this T cell receptor (beta chain) was determined in a study of T-cell memory formation after mild COVID-19. Using constant-segment primers, 5'RACE produced TCR alpha and TCR beta cDNA libraries carrying sample barcodes and UMIs. TCRdb reanalysed the 5' RACE reads using MiXCR and keeps one entry per CDR3 protein. The sample records about 180,000 distinct CDR3 sequences, 16% being singletons. Study-wide results and limits: Second-wave clones with a day 37 peak had unconfirmed SARS-CoV-2 specificity. Contracting CD4+ clones sat mainly in CM and EM; CD8+ in EMRA. Some responding clones appeared in pre-infection memory, suggesting cross-reactive memory joined.

As regards this clonotype: Its target is not known.

The germline CDR1 and CDR2 sequences are MNHEY and SMNVEV (reference sequence). There are 15 residues in the CDR3. Unmatched junction bases numbered 7, after V lost 5 bases and J lost 4 bases. Sequencing used PBMCs or a T cell subset sorted from them (not recorded which). The rearrangement joins TRBV27 to TRBJ1-2, with 10 positions matching TRBD1. The receptor's source is an adult woman who had mild COVID-19 (a few samples of this study predate the infection). Cell type and time point are not known. Here the CDR3 reads CASSPRDRGPYGYTF. In DNA, the CDR3 is TGTGCCAGCAGTCCCCGGGACAGGGGTCCCTATGGCTACACCTTC.